This section outlines one TCR beta chain sequence together with its context. The antigen remains unidentified. One end of the junction varies from germline; a read error may be responsible. The entry originates in a study of response to subunit inactivated influenza vaccine. Findings of the study overall: T cells newly recruited by each seasonal influenza vaccination are few, the authors suggested.

The CDR3 length is 15 residues. Germline-derived CDR1 and CDR2 are MDHEN and SYDVKM. MiXCR was run by TCRdb on the RT-PCR reads, yielding one entry per CDR3 protein. The table shows under 200,000 distinct CDR3 sequences, with roughly 10% occurring only once. Sample: non-naive T cells sorted from PBMCs, taken 40 to 50 days after vaccination. The chain uses TRBV28 and TRBJ2-1, with 16 positions matching TRBD2. The clonotype comes from a man aged 45-60 years who received an inactivated influenza vaccine. CDR3 bases: TGTGCCAACAGTCGGGGACTAGCGGGAGGGCATGAGCAGTTCTTC. Encoded protein: CANSRGLAGGHEQFF.